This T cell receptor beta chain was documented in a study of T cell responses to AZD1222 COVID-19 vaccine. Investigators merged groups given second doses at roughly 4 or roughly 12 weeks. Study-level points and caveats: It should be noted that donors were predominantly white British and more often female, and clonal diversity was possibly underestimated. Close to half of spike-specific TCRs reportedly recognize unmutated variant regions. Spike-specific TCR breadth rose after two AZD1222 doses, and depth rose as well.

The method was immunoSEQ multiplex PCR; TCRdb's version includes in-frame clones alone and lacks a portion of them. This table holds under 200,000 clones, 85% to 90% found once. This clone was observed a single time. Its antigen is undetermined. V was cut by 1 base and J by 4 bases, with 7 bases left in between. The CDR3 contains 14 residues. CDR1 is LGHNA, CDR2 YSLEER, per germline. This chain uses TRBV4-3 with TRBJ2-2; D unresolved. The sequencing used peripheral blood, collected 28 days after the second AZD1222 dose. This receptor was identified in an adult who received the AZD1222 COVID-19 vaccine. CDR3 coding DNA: TGCGCCAGCAGCCAAGCGGAGAGCACCGGGGAGCTGTTTTTT. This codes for CASSQAESTGELFF.